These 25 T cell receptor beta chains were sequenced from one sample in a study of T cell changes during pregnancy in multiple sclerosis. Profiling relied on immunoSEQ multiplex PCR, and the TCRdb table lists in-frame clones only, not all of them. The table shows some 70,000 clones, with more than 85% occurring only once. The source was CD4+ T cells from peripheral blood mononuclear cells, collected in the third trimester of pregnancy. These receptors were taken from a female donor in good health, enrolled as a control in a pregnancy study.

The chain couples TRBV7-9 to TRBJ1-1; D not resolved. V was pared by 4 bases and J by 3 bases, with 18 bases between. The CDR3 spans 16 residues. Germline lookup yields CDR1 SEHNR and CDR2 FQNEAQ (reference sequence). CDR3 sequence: CASSSWRTPRDTEAFF. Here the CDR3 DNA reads TGTGCCAGCAGCTCATGGAGAACTCCCCGGGACACTGAAGCTTTCTTT.

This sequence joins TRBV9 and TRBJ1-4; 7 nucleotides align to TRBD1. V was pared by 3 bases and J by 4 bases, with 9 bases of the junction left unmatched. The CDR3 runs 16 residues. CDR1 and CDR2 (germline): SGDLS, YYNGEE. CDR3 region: CASSAQRTGLNEKLFF. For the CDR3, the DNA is TGTGCCAGCAGCGCCCAGAGGACAGGCCTTAATGAAAAACTGTTTTTT.

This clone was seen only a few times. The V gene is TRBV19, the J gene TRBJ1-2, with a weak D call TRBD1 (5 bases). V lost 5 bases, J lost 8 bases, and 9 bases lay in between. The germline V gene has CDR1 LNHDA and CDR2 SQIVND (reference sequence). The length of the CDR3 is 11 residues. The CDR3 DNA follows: TGTGCCAGTAGTGACAGTCAAGGCTACACCTTC. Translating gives CASSDSQGYTF. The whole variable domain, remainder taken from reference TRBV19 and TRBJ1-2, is DGGITQSPKYLFRKEGQNVTLSCEQNLNHDAMYWYRQDPGQGLRLIYYSQIVNDFQKGDIAEGYSVSREKKESFPLTVTSAQKNPTAFYLCASSDSQGYTFGSGTRLTVV.

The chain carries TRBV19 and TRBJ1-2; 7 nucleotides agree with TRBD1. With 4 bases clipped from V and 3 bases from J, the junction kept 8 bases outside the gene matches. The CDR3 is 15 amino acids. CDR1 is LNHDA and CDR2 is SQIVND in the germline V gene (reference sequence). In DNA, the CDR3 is TGTGCCAGTAGTACCAACAGGGGCATGGACTATGGCTACACCTTC. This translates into CASSTNRGMDYGYTF.

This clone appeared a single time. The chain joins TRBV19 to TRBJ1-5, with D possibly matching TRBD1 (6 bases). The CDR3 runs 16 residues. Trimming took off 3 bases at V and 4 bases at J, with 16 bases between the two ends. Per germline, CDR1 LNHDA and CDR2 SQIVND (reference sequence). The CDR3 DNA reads TGTGCCAGTAGTATGAGGGCCGACAGGTTGAATCAGCCCCAGCATTTT. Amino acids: CASSMRADRLNQPQHF.

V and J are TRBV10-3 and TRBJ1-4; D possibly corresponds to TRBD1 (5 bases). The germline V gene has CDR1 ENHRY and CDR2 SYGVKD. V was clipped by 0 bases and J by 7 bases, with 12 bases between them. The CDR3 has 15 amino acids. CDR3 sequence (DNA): TGTGCCATCAGTGAGTCATCGTTGGGGGGTGAAAAACTGTTTTTT. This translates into CAISESSLGGEKLFF.

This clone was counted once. The CDR3 DNA is TGCGCCAGCAGCTTAGTTCCCCTAGCGACCGATACGCAGTATTTT. Translation: CASSLVPLATDTQYF. The J gene is TRBJ2-3, the V gene TRBV5-1; weak D call: TRBD2 (6 bases). Looked up from germline, CDR1 is SGHRS and CDR2 is YFSETQ. Trimming took 2 bases from V and 6 from J, leaving 16 bases between them. CDR3 length: 15 amino acids. The complete variable domain, with remaining parts taken from reference TRBV5-1 and TRBJ2-3, reads KAGVTQTPRYLIKTRGQQVTLSCSPISGHRSVSWYQQTPGQGLQFLFEYFSETQRNKGNFPGRFSGRQFSNSRSEMNVSTLELGDSALYLCASSLVPLATDTQYFGPGTRLTVL.

The chain's CDR3 is CASSEFTGTEAFF. The DNA for the CDR3 is TGCGCCAGCAGTGAGTTTACGGGCACTGAAGCTTTCTTT. This chain connects TRBV10-2 to TRBJ1-1; D call uncertain. This CDR3 has 13 amino acids. Germline V gene data show CDR1 as WSHSY and CDR2 as SAAADI. Trimming shortened V by 1 base and J by 4 bases, and 7 bases separated the two germline ends.

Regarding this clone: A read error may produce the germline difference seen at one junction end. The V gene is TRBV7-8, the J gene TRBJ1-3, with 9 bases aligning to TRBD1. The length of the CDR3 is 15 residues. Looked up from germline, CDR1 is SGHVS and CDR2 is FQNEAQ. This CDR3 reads CASTLQGAEGNTIYF. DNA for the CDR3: TGTGCCAGCACCTTACAGGGGGCAGAAGGAAACACCATATATTTT.

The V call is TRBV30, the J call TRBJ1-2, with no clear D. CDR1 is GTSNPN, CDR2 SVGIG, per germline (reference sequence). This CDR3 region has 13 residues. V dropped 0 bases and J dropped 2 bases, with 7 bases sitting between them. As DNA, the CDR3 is TGTGCCTGGAGTGTTGGCCGAAACTATGGCTACACCTTC. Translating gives CAWSVGRNYGYTF.

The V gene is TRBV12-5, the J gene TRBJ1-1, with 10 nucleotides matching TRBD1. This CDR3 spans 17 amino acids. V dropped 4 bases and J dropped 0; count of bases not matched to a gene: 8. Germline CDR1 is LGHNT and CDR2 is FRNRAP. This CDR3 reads CASGSQYDRGLNTEAFF. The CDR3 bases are TGTGCTAGTGGTTCTCAATACGACAGGGGGCTGAACACTGAAGCTTTCTTT. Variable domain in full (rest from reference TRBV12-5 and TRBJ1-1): DARVTQTPRHKVTEMGQEVTMRCQPILGHNTVFWYRQTMMQGLELLAYFRNRAPLDDSGMPKDRFSAEMPDATLATLKIQPSEPRDSAVYFCASGSQYDRGLNTEAFFGQGTRLTVV.

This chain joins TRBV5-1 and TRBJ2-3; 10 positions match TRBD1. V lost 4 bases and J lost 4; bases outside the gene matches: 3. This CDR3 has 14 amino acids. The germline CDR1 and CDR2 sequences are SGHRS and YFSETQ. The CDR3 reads CASSRGTGADTQYF. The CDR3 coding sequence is TGCGCCAGCAGCCGTGGGACAGGGGCAGATACGCAGTATTTT.

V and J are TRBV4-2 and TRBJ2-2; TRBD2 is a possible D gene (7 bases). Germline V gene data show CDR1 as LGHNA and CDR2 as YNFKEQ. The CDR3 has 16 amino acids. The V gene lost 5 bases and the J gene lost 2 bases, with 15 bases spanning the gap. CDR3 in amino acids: CASSTGGGGNTGELFF. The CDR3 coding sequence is TGTGCCAGCAGCACCGGAGGCGGGGGCAACACCGGGGAGCTGTTTTTT.

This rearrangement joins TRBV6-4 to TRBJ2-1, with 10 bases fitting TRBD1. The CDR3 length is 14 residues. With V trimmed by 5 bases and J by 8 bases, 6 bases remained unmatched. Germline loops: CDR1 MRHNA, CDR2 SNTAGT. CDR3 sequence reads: CASSLGQGMYEQFF. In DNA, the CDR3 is TGTGCCAGCAGTTTGGGACAGGGGATGTATGAGCAGTTCTTC.

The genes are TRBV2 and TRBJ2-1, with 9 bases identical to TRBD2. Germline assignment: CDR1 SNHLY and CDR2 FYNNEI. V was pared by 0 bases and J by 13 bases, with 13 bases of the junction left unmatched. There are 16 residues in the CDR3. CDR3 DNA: TGTGCCAGCAGTGAAGCGCGGCGGGGGGGGCGGATTTCACAGTTCTTC. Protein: CASSEARRGGRISQFF.

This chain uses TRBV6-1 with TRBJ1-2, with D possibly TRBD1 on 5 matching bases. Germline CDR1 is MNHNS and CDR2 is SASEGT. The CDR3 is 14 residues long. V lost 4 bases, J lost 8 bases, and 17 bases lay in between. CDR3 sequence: CASSGRVLGGGYTF. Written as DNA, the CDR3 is TGTGCCAGCAGTGGCCGGGTCCTCGGGGGGGGCTACACCTTC.

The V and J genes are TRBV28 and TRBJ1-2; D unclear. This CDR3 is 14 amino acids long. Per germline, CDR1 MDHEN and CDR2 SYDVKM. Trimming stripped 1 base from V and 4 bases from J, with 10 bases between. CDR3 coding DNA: TGTGCCAGCAGTTTATTCCGTAGTATCTATGGCTACACCTTC. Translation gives CASSLFRSIYGYTF.

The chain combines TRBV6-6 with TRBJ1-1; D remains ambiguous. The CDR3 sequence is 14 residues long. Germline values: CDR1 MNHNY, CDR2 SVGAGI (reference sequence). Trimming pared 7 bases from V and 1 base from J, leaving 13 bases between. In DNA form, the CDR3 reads TGTGCCAGCATTAAACTAGTCCCGAACACTGAAGCTTTCTTT. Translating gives CASIKLVPNTEAFF.

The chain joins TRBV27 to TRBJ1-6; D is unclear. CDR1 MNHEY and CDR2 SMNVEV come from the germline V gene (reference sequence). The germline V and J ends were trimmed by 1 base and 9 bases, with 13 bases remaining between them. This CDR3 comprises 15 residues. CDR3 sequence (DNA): TGTGCCAGCAGTTTATATCCCGACTCAGTTTCACCCCTCCACTTT. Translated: CASSLYPDSVSPLHF.

In DNA, the CDR3 is TGTGCCAGTAGTATCAAAGGTTCTCAGGGCTATCAGCCCCAGCATTTT. Protein sequence: CASSIKGSQGYQPQHF. V gene TRBV19 combines with J gene TRBJ1-5; D is possibly TRBD1 (5 bases). The CDR3 extends over 16 amino acids. Germline V CDR1 and CDR2: LNHDA, SQIVND (reference sequence). V gave up 3 bases and J gave up 5 bases, with 17 bases separating them.

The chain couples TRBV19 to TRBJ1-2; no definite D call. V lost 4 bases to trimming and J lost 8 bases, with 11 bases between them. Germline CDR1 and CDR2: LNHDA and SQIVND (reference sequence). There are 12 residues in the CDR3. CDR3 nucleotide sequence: TGTGCCAGTAGTACCCTACAGATAGGCTACACCTTC. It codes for CASSTLQIGYTF.

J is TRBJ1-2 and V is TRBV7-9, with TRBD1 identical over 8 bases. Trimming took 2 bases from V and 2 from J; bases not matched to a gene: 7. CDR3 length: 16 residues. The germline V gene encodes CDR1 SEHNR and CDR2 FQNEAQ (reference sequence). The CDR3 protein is CASSLIPGQANYGYTF. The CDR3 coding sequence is TGTGCCAGCAGCTTAATCCCGGGACAGGCCAACTATGGCTACACCTTC.

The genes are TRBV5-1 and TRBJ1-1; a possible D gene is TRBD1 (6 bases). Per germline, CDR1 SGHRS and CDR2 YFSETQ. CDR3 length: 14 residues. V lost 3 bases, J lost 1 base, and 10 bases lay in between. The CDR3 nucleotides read TGCGCCAGCAGCTCTGGGACATGGAACACTGAAGCTTTCTTT. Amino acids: CASSSGTWNTEAFF.

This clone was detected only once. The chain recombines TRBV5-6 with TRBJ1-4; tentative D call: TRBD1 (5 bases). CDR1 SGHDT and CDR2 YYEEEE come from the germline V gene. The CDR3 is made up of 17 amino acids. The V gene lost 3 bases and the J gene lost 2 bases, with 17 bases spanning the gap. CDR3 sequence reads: CASSWGGPRGTNEKLFF. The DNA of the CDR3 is TGTGCCAGCAGCTGGGGGGGACCGAGGGGCACTAATGAAAAACTGTTTTTT.

DNA for the CDR3: TGCGCCAGCAGCCCTGGGACTAGCGGGGGGACAGATACGCAGTATTTT. Encoded protein: CASSPGTSGGTDTQYF. V and J are TRBV4-3 and TRBJ2-3; TRBD2 matches at 15 bases. CDR3 length equals 16 residues. The V segment lost 4 bases and the J segment 3 bases; nucleotides outside the gene matches: 2. Germline V gene data show CDR1 as LGHNA and CDR2 as YSLEER.